These T cell receptor beta chains were read from a single sample in a study of a mutant IDH1 vaccine in newly diagnosed glioma. Libraries were prepared by immunoSEQ multiplex PCR; TCRdb keeps only in-frame clonotypes and omits some of them. The table includes tens of thousands of clones, 80% to 90% detected once. This sample comprised PBMCs, obtained from a glioma patient treated with radiotherapy, temozolomide or both. These receptors were collected from a woman between 45 and 65 years old with glioma. CDR3s include the opening cysteine and the closing phenylalanine or tryptophan. D genes are given only for firm matches. Rows give clone size only sometimes, using once, few, many, or a class for an expanded clone.

clone_size: few; j_call: TRBJ1-5; v_call: TRBV19; d_call: TRBD1; cdr3_nt: TGTGCCAGTAGTACCAGGACAGGGCGTCAGCCCCAGCATTTT; cdr3_aa: CASSTRTGRQPQHF
clone_size: -; j_call: TRBJ1-6; v_call: TRBV2; d_call: -; cdr3_nt: TGTGCCAGCAGTGTGGGGGGGGGATCGGTCTCACCCCTCCACTTT; cdr3_aa: CASSVGGGSVSPLHF
clone_size: -; j_call: TRBJ2-1; v_call: TRBV7-7; d_call: TRBD2; cdr3_nt: TGTGCCAGCAGCCCCGGACTAGCGGGGGATGAGCAGTTCTTC; cdr3_aa: CASSPGLAGDEQFF
clone_size: -; j_call: TRBJ2-5; v_call: TRBV9; d_call: -; cdr3_nt: TGTGCCAGCAGCGTAAGCCCGGAGCGGTCCCAAGAGACCCAGTACTTC; cdr3_aa: CASSVSPERSQETQYF
clone_size: -; j_call: TRBJ1-1; v_call: TRBV6-5; d_call: TRBD1; cdr3_nt: TGTGCCAGCAGCCCCAGGGGGGGGTGGGGTGAGAGGGCTTTCTTT; cdr3_aa: CASSPRGGWGERAFF
clone_size: -; j_call: TRBJ1-1; v_call: TRBV2; d_call: TRBD1; cdr3_nt: TGTGCCACACGGGACAGCGAACTCATGAACACTGAAGCTTTCTTT; cdr3_aa: CATRDSELMNTEAFF
clone_size: -; j_call: TRBJ2-7; v_call: TRBV19; d_call: -; cdr3_nt: TGTGCCAGTAGTACCCCGGGGAGAAGCTACGAGCAGTACTTC; cdr3_aa: CASSTPGRSYEQYF
clone_size: once; j_call: TRBJ1-3; v_call: TRBV19; d_call: -; cdr3_nt: TGTGCCAGTAGTATAGAGGGAGGAGGGCAGTCCCTCAGAAACACCATATATTTT; cdr3_aa: CASSIEGGGQSLRNTIYF
clone_size: once; j_call: TRBJ2-7; v_call: TRBV6-5; d_call: -; cdr3_nt: TGTGCCAGCAGTTCCGGGGGAGGCGGTTACGAGCAGTACTTC; cdr3_aa: CASSSGGGGYEQYF
clone_size: many; j_call: TRBJ1-6; v_call: TRBV30; d_call: -; cdr3_nt: TGTGCCTGGAGTGCGGGGGCGGCCCGCTATAATTCACCCCTCCACTTT; cdr3_aa: CAWSAGAARYNSPLHF
clone_size: -; j_call: TRBJ1-4; v_call: TRBV18; d_call: -; cdr3_nt: TGTGCCAGCTCACCATTCTACGGTACGGCAACTAATGAAAAACTGTTTTTT; cdr3_aa: CASSPFYGTATNEKLFF
clone_size: -; j_call: TRBJ1-4; v_call: TRBV18; d_call: -; cdr3_nt: TGTGCCAGCTCACCGACACCCCCGGGGGGAACAACTAATGAAAAACTGTTTTTT; cdr3_aa: CASSPTPPGGTTNEKLFF
clone_size: -; j_call: TRBJ2-7; v_call: TRBV9; d_call: TRBD1; cdr3_nt: TGTGCCAGCAGCGCAAAGACAGGGGCGTACGAGCAGTACTTC; cdr3_aa: CASSAKTGAYEQYF
clone_size: few; j_call: TRBJ1-6; v_call: TRBV7-9; d_call: -; cdr3_nt: TGTGCCAGCAGCGACGGGGACTTTTCACCCCTCCACTTT; cdr3_aa: CASSDGDFSPLHF
clone_size: -; j_call: TRBJ1-3; v_call: TRBV14; d_call: -; cdr3_nt: TGTGCCAGCAGCCAAGGTCAAGCAGGAAACACCATATATTTT; cdr3_aa: CASSQGQAGNTIYF